The 2 T cell receptor beta chains below come from one sample, sequenced in a study of T cell responses to AZD1222 COVID-19 vaccine. Clones were sequenced by immunoSEQ multiplex PCR, and TCRdb holds only the in-frame ones, with some missing. The sample carries 65,000 or so clones, over 80% recorded once. Sequencing was performed on peripheral blood, taken on day 0 of AZD1222 vaccination. The receptor source for this set is an adult in good health.

This chain uses TRBV7-3 with TRBJ2-1; perhaps TRBD1 as D (7 bases). The CDR3 is made up of 15 amino acids. The V end lost 4 bases, the J end lost 8 bases, and 18 bases lay between the germline ends. Germline values: CDR1 SGHTA, CDR2 FQGTGA. The CDR3 nucleotides are TGTGCCAGCAGCTCCGCGGGGCAGGGGGTGGATGAGCAGTTCTTC. Protein sequence: CASSSAGQGVDEQFF.

DNA for the CDR3: TGTGCCAGCAGCCAAGATTTCCAGGGAAGGAGGGAAAAACTGTTTTTT. This encodes CASSQDFQGRREKLFF. The chain carries TRBV4-2 and TRBJ1-4; a weak D match, TRBD1 (5 bases). V was cut by 0 bases and J by 8 bases, with 16 bases left in between. Germline V gene sequence: CDR1 LGHNA, CDR2 YNFKEQ. The CDR3 covers 16 residues.